The sequence of this T cell receptor beta chain was determined in a study of blood T cell repertoires in COVID-19 (dated by TCRdb to the early 2020s). In terms of the full investigation: Collaborator samples came from the United States, Italy and Spain and covered acute and convalescent phases of COVID-19. The prospective study material was composed of cDNA or gDNA derived from T cells, B-cell-depleted T cells, or PBMCs. The dataset comprised deeply sampled blood TCRbeta repertoires from subjects exposed to, actively infected with, or recovered from COVID-19. The repertoires were released in a freely available public database intended as a resource for research on the immune response to SARS-CoV-2. Samples came from the ongoing ImmuneRACE study (first 160 participants) plus 1,254 subjects from 6 global collaborators. The sample metadata nearly always contained a de-identified subject ID, COVID-19 status, age in years and sex. Where HLA class I and class II types were available, the types were taken from metadata supplied by the sample provider, not from assay-based typing.

Enrolling through a virtual design, the prospective study's participants ranged in age from roughly 18 to 89 years and lived across 24 United States geographic areas. Cohort assignment in the prospective study relied on participant-reported clinical history from a screening survey and a study questionnaire. For ImmuneRACE Cohort 3, a participant was defined as recovered based on two consecutive negative NP/OP PCR tests, clearance by a healthcare professional, or resolution of symptoms. In the prospective study, whole blood, serum and a nasopharyngeal or oropharyngeal swab were collected from each participant by mobile phlebotomists. Prospective study participants could optionally give additional blood draws and questionnaires over a roughly 2-month period. Before DNA extraction, prospective study blood samples were shipped either frozen or at room temperature. TCRbeta CDR3 regions were amplified from genomic DNA by means of the immunoSEQ Assay, a bias-controlled multiplex PCR. From the authors' description of their analysis: Within the assay, amplification of reference gene primers was used to estimate how many nucleated cells each sample contained. Sequence reads were collapsed and filtered to measure the absolute abundance of every unique TCRbeta CDR3 rearrangement. For each sample, productive Simpson clonality was calculated as the square root of Simpson's diversity index across productive rearrangements. TCRdb mirrors the immuneACCESS table, restricted to in-frame sequences. Some clones are absent from its copies; in checked studies, under half trace to an unresolved V gene, and the reason for the others is unknown. The V and J calls and clone size come from that table; D and trimming were worked out from the DNA. The sample table records some 300,000 clones; 70% to 90% of these occur just once. The top ten clonotypes cover about 9.9% of the sample.

To note about this clone: Its target antigen remains unknown. The input lacks base qualities; no much larger clone sits a single base away.

V loses 6 bases of germline sequence and J loses 3 bases, and the interval between the two ends is 11 bases. The cysteine opens and the phenylalanine closes a CDR3 of 14 amino acids. Only the CDR3 part of the read is kept: 42 bases, read in frame from the first base. The germline V gene (reference sequence) sets CDR1 to LNHDA and CDR2 to SQIVND. Study-wide findings and limitations: How much clinical and demographic metadata was included differed by source and by participant, and the metadata was provided uncurated.

The origin of this receptor is a woman in her 40s who had recovered from COVID-19. Rearrangement joined TRBV19 to TRBJ2-2; tentative D gene TRBD1, with 6 bases matching. Sequencing was done on a sample of PBMCs or T cells enriched from blood (not recorded which). The CDR3 corresponds to CASRRTDDTGELFF. At the DNA level, the sequence is TGTGCCAGTAGGCGGACAGACGACACCGGGGAGCTGTTTTTT.